This TCR beta chain appears in the sequencing data of a study of CD8+ T cells in alopecia areata. Across the whole study: In an open-label trial, patients got 5 to 10 mg tofacitinib twice daily.

Punch biopsies of lesional scalp, plus peripheral blood, were taken from alopecia areata patients. This clone has more than one count but fewer than ten. The CDR3 runs 16 residues. Trimming at V came to 5 bases and at J to 0 bases, leaving 7 bases not matched to a gene. Germline V gene data show CDR1 as SGHTA and CDR2 as FQGNSA. cDNA reverse transcribed from extracted RNA served as the sequencing template. Profiled with immunoSEQ multiplex PCR; TCRdb holds only in-frame clones, not every one. The sample lists some 110,000 clones, more than 30% occurring once. This sequence was found in a human donor with alopecia areata. Sequencing was done on a sample of CD4+ T cells sorted from blood. The V and J genes are TRBV7-2 and TRBJ2-1; 7 bases fit TRBD2. CDR3 residues: CASSVSRGGSYNEQFF. CDR3 DNA sequence: TGTGCCAGCAGCGTCTCCCGCGGGGGCTCCTACAATGAGCAGTTCTTC.